This entry lists 3 T cell receptor beta chains sequenced from one sample in a study of monozygotic twins with inflammatory bowel disease. From its re-call of the 5' RACE reads, TCRdb lists each CDR3 protein once, without DNA. This listing includes about 160,000 distinct CDR3 sequences. Sequenced: blood. The receptors come from a human donor with ulcerative colitis or Crohn's disease, or a healthy co-twin of an affected twin (not recorded which).

The rearrangement uses TRBV25-1 and TRBJ2-2; the TCRdb D gene call, TRBD1, has no DNA to confirm it. CDR1 and CDR2 from the germline V gene are MGHDK and SYGVNS. The CDR3 extends over 15 amino acids. The CDR3 here is CASMSGGTLVGELFF. The full variable domain, in which reference TRBV25-1 and TRBJ2-2 provide the parts outside the CDR3, is EADIYQTPRYLVIGTGKKITLECSQTMGHDKMYWYQQDPGMELHLIHYSYGVNSTEKGDLSSESTVSRIRTEHFPLTLESARPSHTSQYLCASMSGGTLVGELFFGEGSRLTVL.

The CDR3 is CASSLVSESRYEQYF. The chain couples TRBV5-6 to TRBJ2-7. This CDR3 has 15 residues. Germline values: CDR1 SGHDT, CDR2 YYEEEE.

CDR3 protein: CASSLWSGGYTF. This rearrangement joins TRBV5-6 to TRBJ1-2. The germline gives CDR1 SGHDT, CDR2 YYEEEE. The CDR3 has 12 amino acids.